Included here is one TCR beta chain sequence, with context. Its antigen is still unknown. This sample is drawn from a study of CD8+ T cells in alopecia areata. Overall study findings and caveats: Sequenced scalp T cells also include alphabeta T cells resident in normal skin.

cDNA serving as the sequencing template came from extracted, reverse transcribed RNA. Assay used: immunoSEQ multiplex PCR; TCRdb lists only in-frame clones, some missing. Of some 120,000 clones in the sample, around 50% were seen once. Trimming shortened V by 0 bases and J by 5 bases, and 5 bases separated the two germline ends. Germline CDR1 is LNHNV and CDR2 is YYDKDF (reference sequence). This CDR3 has 13 amino acids. Sample: NKG2D-low CD8+ T cells sorted from blood. The clonotype comes from a human donor with alopecia areata. The genes are TRBV15 and TRBJ2-1; D unclear. CDR3 in amino acids: CATSRDAHNEQFF. CDR3 nucleotides: TGTGCCACCAGCAGAGATGCGCACAATGAGCAGTTCTTC.